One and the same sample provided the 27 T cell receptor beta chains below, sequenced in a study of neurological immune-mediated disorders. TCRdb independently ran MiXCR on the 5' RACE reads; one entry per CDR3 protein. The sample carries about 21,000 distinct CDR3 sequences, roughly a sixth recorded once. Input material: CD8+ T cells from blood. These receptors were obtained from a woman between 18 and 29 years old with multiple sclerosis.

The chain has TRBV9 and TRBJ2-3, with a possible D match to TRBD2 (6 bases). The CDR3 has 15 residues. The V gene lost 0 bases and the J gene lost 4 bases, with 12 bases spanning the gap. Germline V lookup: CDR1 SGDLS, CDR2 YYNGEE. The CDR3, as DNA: TGTGCCAGCAGCGTAGAGGGAGGAGTAGCAGATACGCAGTATTTT. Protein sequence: CASSVEGGVADTQYF.

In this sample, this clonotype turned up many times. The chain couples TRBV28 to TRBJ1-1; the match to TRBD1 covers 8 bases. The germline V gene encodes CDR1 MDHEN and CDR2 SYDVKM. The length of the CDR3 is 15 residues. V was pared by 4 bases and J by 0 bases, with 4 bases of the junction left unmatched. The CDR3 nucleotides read TGTGCCAGCAGTTCCTTGACAGGGGTGAACACTGAAGCTTTCTTT. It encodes CASSSLTGVNTEAFF. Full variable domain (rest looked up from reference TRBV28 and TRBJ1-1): DVKVTQSSRYLVKRTGEKVFLECVQDMDHENMFWYRQDPGLGLRLIYFSYDVKMKEKGDIPEGYSVSREKKERFSLILESASTNQTSMYLCASSSLTGVNTEAFFGQGTRLTVV.

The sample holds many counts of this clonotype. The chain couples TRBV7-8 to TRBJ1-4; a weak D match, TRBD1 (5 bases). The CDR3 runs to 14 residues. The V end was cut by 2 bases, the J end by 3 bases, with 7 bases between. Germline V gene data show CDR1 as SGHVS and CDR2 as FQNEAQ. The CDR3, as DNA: TGTGCCAGCAGCTTACGGGGGGCTAATGAAAAACTGTTTTTT. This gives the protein CASSLRGANEKLFF.

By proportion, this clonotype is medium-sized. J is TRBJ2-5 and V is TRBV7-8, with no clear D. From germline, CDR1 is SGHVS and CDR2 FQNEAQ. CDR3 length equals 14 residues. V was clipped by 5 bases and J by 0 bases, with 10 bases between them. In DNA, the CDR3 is TGTGCCAGCAGCCTCGACACAAACCAAGAGACCCAGTACTTC. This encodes CASSLDTNQETQYF.

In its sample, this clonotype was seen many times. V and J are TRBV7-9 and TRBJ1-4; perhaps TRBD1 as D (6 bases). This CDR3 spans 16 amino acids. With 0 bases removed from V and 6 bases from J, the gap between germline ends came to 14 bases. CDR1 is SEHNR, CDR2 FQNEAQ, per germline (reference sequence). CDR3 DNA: TGTGCCAGCAGCTTAGCCCCCGGGGGCGAGGATGAAAAACTGTTTTTT. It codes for CASSLAPGGEDEKLFF. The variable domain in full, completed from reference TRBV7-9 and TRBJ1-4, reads DTGVSQNPRHKITKRGQNVTFRCDPISEHNRLYWYRQTLGQGPEFLTYFQNEAQLEKSRLLSDRFSAERPKGSFSTLEIQRTEQGDSAMYLCASSLAPGGEDEKLFFGSGTQLSVL.

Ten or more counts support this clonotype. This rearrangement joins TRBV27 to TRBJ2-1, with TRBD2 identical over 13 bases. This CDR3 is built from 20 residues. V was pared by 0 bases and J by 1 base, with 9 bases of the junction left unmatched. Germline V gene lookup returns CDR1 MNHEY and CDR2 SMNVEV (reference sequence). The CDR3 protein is CASSLSGLAGVTSSYNEQFF. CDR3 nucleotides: TGTGCCAGCAGTTTATCCGGACTAGCGGGGGTCACCTCATCCTACAATGAGCAGTTCTTC.

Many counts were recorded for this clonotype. The DNA for the CDR3 is TGTGCCAGCAGTTTAACAGGGCTCTCCTATAATTCACCCCTCCACTTT. Its protein product is CASSLTGLSYNSPLHF. The chain has TRBV28 and TRBJ1-6, with D maybe TRBD1 (6 bases). Germline V gene lookup returns CDR1 MDHEN and CDR2 SYDVKM. This CDR3 contains 16 residues. V lost 2 bases to trimming and J lost 0 bases, with 8 bases between them.

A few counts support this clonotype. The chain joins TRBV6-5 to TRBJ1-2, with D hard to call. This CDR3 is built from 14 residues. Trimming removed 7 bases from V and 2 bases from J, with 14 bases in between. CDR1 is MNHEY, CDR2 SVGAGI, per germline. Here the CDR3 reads CASTPAAANYGYTF. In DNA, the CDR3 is TGTGCCAGCACGCCCGCGGCGGCCAACTATGGCTACACCTTC.

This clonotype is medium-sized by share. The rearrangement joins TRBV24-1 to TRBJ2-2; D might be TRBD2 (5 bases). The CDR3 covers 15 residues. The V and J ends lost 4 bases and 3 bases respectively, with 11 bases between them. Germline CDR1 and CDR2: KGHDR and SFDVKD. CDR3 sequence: CATSESGLHTGELFF. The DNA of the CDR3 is TGTGCCACCAGTGAATCCGGACTCCACACCGGGGAGCTGTTTTTT.

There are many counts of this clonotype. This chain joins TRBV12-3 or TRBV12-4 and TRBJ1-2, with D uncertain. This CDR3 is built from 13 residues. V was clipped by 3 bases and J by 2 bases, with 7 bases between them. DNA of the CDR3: TGTGCCAGCAGTTTGCGCAGAAACTATGGCTACACCTTC. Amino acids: CASSLRRNYGYTF.

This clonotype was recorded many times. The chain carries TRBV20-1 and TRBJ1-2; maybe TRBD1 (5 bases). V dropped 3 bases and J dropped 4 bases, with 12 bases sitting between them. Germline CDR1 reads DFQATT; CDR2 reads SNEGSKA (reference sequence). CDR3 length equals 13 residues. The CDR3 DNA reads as TGCAGTGCTAGGGGGGGTCGAAGCTATGGCTACACCTTC. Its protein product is CSARGGRSYGYTF.

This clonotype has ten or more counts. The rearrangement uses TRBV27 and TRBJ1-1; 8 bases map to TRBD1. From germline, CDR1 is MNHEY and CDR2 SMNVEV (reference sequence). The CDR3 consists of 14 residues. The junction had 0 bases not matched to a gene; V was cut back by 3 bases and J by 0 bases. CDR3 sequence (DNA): TGTGCCAGCAGTTTGACAGGGGTGAACACTGAAGCTTTCTTT. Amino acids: CASSLTGVNTEAFF.

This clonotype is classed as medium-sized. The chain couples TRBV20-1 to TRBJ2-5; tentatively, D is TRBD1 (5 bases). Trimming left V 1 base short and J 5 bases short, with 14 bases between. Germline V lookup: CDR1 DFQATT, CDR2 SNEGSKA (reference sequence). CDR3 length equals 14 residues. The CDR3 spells CSARGTRSEETQYF. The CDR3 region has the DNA TGCAGTGCTAGAGGGACACGGAGTGAGGAGACCCAGTACTTC.

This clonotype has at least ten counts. The CDR3 bases are TGTGCCAGCAGCGACCCGGGACAGGGGGCGCCTGGGGCCAACGTCCTGACTTTC. It is translated as CASSDPGQGAPGANVLTF. The chain is built from TRBV9 and TRBJ2-6; TRBD1 matches 12 bases. Trimming removed 3 bases from V and 2 bases from J; junction bases left unmatched: 6. This CDR3 comprises 18 residues. Germline values: CDR1 SGDLS, CDR2 YYNGEE.

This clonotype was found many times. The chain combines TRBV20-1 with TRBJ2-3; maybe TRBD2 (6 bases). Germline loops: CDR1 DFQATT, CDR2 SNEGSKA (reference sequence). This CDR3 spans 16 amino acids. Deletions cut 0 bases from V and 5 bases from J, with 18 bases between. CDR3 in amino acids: CSARDPGTSLGDTQYF. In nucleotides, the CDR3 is TGCAGTGCTAGAGATCCCGGGACTTCCCTGGGAGATACGCAGTATTTT.

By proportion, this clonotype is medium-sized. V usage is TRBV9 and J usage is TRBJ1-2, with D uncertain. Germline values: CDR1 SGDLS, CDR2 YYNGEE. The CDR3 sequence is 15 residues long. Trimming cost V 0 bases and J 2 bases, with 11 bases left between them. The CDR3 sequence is CASSVAADENYGYTF. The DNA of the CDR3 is TGTGCCAGCAGCGTAGCTGCAGACGAGAACTATGGCTACACCTTC.

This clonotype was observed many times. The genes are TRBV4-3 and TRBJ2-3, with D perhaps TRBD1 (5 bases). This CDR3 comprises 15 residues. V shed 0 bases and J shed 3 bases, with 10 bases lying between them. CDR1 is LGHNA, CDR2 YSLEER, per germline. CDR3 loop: CASSQEGRSTDTQYF. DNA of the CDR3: TGCGCCAGCAGCCAAGAGGGGCGTTCTACAGATACGCAGTATTTT.

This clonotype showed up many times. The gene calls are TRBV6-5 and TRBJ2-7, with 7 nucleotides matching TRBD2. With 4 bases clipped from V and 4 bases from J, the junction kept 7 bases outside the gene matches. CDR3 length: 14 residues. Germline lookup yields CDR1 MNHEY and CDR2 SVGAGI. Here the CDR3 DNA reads TGTGCCAGCAGTTCCGAAGCGGGGACTTACGAGCAGTACTTC. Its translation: CASSSEAGTYEQYF.

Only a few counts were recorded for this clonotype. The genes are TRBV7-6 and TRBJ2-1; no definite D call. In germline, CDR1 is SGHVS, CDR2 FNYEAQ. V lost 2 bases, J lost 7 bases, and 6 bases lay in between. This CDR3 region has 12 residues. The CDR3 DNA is TGTGCCAGCAGCTTATTTGGGAATGAGCAGTTCTTC. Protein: CASSLFGNEQFF. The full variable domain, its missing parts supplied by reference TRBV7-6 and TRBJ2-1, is GAGVSQSPRYKVTKRGQDVALRCDPISGHVSLYWYRQALGQGPEFLTYFNYEAQQDKSGLPNDRFSAERPEGSISTLTIQRTEQRDSAMYRCASSLFGNEQFFGPGTRLTVL.

Here the CDR3 DNA reads TGTGCCAGCAGCTTGGCCGGGGGGGATAGCAATCAGCCCCAGCATTTT. Amino acids: CASSLAGGDSNQPQHF. This chain uses TRBV5-5 with TRBJ1-5; a weak D match, TRBD1 (5 bases). This CDR3 has 16 amino acids. V was clipped by 0 bases and J by 0 bases, with 10 bases between them. CDR1 and CDR2 from the germline V gene are SGHKS and YYEKEE (reference sequence).

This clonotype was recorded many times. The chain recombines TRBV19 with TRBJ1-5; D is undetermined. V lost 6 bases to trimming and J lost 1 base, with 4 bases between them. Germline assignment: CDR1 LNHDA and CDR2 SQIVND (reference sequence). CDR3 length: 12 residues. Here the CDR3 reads CASSTSNQPQHF. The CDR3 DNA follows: TGTGCCAGTAGCACGAGCAATCAGCCCCAGCATTTT.

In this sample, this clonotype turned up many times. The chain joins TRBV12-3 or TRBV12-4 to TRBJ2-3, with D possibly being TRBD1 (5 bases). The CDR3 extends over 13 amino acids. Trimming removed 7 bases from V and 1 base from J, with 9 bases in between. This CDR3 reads CASTLGGTDTQYF. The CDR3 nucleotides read TGTGCCAGCACCCTAGGGGGCACAGATACGCAGTATTTT.

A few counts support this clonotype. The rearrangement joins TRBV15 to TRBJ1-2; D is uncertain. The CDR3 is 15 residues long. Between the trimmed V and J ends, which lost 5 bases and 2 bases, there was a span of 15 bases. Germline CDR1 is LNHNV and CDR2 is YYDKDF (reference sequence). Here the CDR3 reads CATSENLDGNYGYTF. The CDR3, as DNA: TGTGCCACCAGCGAAAACCTGGACGGAAACTATGGCTACACCTTC.

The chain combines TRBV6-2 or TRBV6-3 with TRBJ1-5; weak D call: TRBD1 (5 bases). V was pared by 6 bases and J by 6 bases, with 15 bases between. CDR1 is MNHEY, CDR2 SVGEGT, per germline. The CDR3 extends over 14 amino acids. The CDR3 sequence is CASSPAGTGQPQHF. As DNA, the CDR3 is TGTGCCAGCAGCCCTGCAGGGACGGGTCAGCCCCAGCATTTT.

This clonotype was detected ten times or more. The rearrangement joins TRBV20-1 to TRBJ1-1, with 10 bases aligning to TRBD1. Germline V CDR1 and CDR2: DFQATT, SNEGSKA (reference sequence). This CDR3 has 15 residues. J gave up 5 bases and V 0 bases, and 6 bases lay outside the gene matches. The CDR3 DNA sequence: TGCAGTGCTAGAGATGGCCGGACAGGGGGGACTGAAGCTTTCTTT. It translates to CSARDGRTGGTEAFF.

The CDR3: CASGGKPLDYWGYTF. DNA for the CDR3: TGTGCCAGCGGGGGTAAGCCTCTCGATTATTGGGGCTACACCTTC. The V gene is TRBV5-6, the J gene TRBJ1-2; a weak D match, TRBD1 (5 bases). The V gene's germline CDR1 is SGHDT and CDR2 YYEEEE. The CDR3 consists of 15 residues. The V gene lost 7 bases and the J gene lost 8 bases, with 24 bases spanning the gap. Using reference TRBV5-6 and TRBJ1-2 for the parts outside the CDR3, the full variable domain is DAGVTQSPTHLIKTRGQQVTLRCSPKSGHDTVSWYQQALGQGPQFIFQYYEEEERQRGNFPDRFSGHQFPNYSSELNVNALLLGDSALYLCASGGKPLDYWGYTFGSGTRLTVV.

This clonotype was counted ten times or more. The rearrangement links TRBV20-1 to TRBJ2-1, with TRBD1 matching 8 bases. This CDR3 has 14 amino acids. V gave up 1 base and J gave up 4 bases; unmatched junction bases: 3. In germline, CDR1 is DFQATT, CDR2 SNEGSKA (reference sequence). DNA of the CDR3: TGCAGTGCTAGAGCCGGGACAGGATACAATGAGCAGTTCTTC. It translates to CSARAGTGYNEQFF.